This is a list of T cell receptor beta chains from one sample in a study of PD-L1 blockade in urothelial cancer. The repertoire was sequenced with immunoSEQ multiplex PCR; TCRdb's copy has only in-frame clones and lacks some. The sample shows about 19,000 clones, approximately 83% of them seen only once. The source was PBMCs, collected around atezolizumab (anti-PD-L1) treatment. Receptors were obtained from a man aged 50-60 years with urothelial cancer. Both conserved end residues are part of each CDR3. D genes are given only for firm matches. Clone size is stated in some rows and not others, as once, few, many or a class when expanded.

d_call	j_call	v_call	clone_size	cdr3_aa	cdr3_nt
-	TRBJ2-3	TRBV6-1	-	CASAGIFTDTQYF	TGTGCCAGCGCCGGGATCTTCACAGATACGCAGTATTTT
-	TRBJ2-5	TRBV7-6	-	CASSPQRRALGETQYF	TGTGCCAGCAGCCCCCAAAGGAGGGCCTTAGGGGAGACCCAGTACTTC
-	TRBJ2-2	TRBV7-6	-	CASSPAGELFF	TGTGCCAGCAGCCCCGCCGGGGAGCTGTTTTTT
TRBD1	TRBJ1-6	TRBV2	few	CARQQGGNSPLHF	TGTGCCCGACAACAGGGGGGCAATTCACCCCTCCACTTT
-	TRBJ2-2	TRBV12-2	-	CASRSLGRGQVTTGELFF	TGTGCAAGTCGCTCGCTCGGCAGGGGGCAGGTAACCACCGGGGAGCTGTTTTTT
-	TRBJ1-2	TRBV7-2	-	CASSLARYGYTF	TGTGCCAGCAGCTTAGCCAGGTACGGCTACACCTTC
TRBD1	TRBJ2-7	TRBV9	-	CASSVGGTGFPYEQYF	TGTGCCAGCAGCGTAGGAGGGACAGGCTTCCCCTACGAGCAGTACTTC
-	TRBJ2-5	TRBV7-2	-	CASSRAGETQYF	TGTGCCAGCAGTCGGGCAGGGGAGACCCAGTACTTC
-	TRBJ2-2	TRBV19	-	CASSIRGFTGELFF	TGTGCCAGTAGTATAAGAGGGTTCACCGGGGAGCTGTTTTTT
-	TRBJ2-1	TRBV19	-	CASSIFGTSNNEQFF	TGTGCCAGTAGTATTTTTGGGACAAGTAACAATGAGCAGTTCTTC
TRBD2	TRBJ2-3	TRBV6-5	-	CASTQRGGRTDTQYF	TGTGCCAGCACCCAGCGGGGGGGCCGCACAGATACGCAGTATTTT
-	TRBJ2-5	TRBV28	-	CASSLLAPQETQYF	TGTGCCAGCAGTCTACTAGCTCCCCAAGAGACCCAGTACTTC
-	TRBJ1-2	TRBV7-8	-	CASSLARRPTNYGYTF	TGTGCCAGCAGCTTAGCCCGGAGACCAACTAACTATGGCTACACCTTC